The next 17 T cell receptor beta chains were all read from a single sample in a study of cytomegalovirus exposure and HLA in healthy donors. Amplification used 60 Vbeta primers and 13 Jbeta primers. Here immunoSEQ multiplex PCR was the method, and the copy in TCRdb shows in-frame clones only, minus some. The data hold 160,000 or so clones, with over 80% observed a single time. The sample taken for sequencing was PBMCs. These receptors were taken from a man aged 50 or older in good health and CMV-seropositive.

To note about this clone: The same CDR3 arises from other DNA sequences in this sample as well. The chain links TRBV29-1 to TRBJ2-2; maybe TRBD1 (6 bases). Germline lookup yields CDR1 SQVTM and CDR2 ANQGSEA. The CDR3 runs 14 residues. Deletions cut 4 bases from V and 6 bases from J, with 15 bases between. The CDR3 region is CSVGGQLRSGELFF. CDR3 nucleotide sequence: TGCAGCGTTGGGGGGCAGTTAAGGTCCGGGGAGCTGTTTTTT.

Points on this clone: In the same sample, other DNA sequences code for this CDR3. This chain joins TRBV19 and TRBJ1-1; D may be TRBD1 (5 bases). Trimming took off 3 bases at V and 1 base at J, with 9 bases between the two ends. Germline V gives CDR1 LNHDA, CDR2 SQIVND (reference sequence). CDR3 length: 14 amino acids. The CDR3 DNA follows: TGTGCCAGTAGTATTGGCCAGGGGAACACTGAAGCTTTCTTT. Amino acid sequence: CASSIGQGNTEAFF.

The rearrangement links TRBV5-8 to TRBJ2-5, with TRBD2 identical over 9 bases. The CDR3 is 15 amino acids. V gave up 0 bases and J gave up 5 bases; unmatched junction bases: 5. From germline, CDR1 is SGHTS and CDR2 YDEGEE. In DNA, the CDR3 is TGTGCCAGCAGCTTGGCAGGCGGGGGGGCGGAGACCCAGTACTTC. Translating it yields CASSLAGGGAETQYF.

This clone has only one observation. The J gene is TRBJ2-1, the V gene TRBV6-1, with TRBD2 identical over 11 bases. Germline assignment: CDR1 MNHNS and CDR2 SASEGT. V dropped 0 bases and J dropped 5; count of bases not matched to a gene: 6. The CDR3 spans 17 residues. The CDR3 region is CASSEAPGLAVNNEQFF. The CDR3 DNA reads as TGTGCCAGCAGTGAAGCCCCGGGACTAGCGGTGAACAATGAGCAGTTCTTC.

The chain joins TRBV6-1 to TRBJ1-2; TRBD1 aligns across 11 bases. Germline assignment: CDR1 MNHNS and CDR2 SASEGT. This CDR3 is built from 16 residues. V lost 1 base, J lost 3 bases, and 4 bases stayed unmatched. DNA for the CDR3: TGTGCCAGCAGTGAAGGGGGGGGACAGGGGGACTATGGCTACACCTTC. It specifies CASSEGGGQGDYGYTF.

V usage is TRBV6-5 and J usage is TRBJ2-2; the match to TRBD1 covers 7 bases. The CDR3 has 15 residues. Per germline, CDR1 MNHEY and CDR2 SVGAGI. J gave up 2 bases and V 6 bases, and 6 bases lay outside the gene matches. The CDR3 is CASSSGQINTGELFF. The CDR3 DNA follows: TGTGCCAGCAGCTCGGGACAGATCAACACCGGGGAGCTGTTTTTT.

This chain joins TRBV28 and TRBJ2-7; D uncertain. V gave up 3 bases and J gave up 3 bases, with 3 bases separating them. The V gene's germline CDR1 is MDHEN and CDR2 SYDVKM. The CDR3 consists of 11 residues. The CDR3 nucleotides are TGTGCCAGCAGTTTTAACTACGAGCAGTACTTC. Protein product: CASSFNYEQYF.

J is TRBJ1-1 and V is TRBV29-1; D unresolved. The V gene's germline CDR1 is SQVTM and CDR2 ANQGSEA. Trimming removed 1 base at V and 3 bases at J, with 6 bases between. This CDR3 region has 12 residues. CDR3 in DNA: TGCAGCGTTGAAGGTGGAGACACTGAAGCTTTCTTT. Translated: CSVEGGDTEAFF.

The chain employs TRBV15 and TRBJ1-1; TRBD1 matches 11 bases. The junction had 9 bases not matched to a gene; V was cut back by 2 bases and J by 1 base. Germline V gene sequence: CDR1 LNHNV, CDR2 YYDKDF (reference sequence). The CDR3 contains 18 residues. The CDR3 DNA follows: TGTGCCACCAGCAGACTGGGTCGGACAGGGGGCGGGAACACTGAAGCTTTCTTT. This codes for CATSRLGRTGGGNTEAFF.

J is TRBJ1-2 and V is TRBV19; no reliable D call. V lost 3 bases to trimming and J lost 7 bases, with 9 bases between them. The CDR3 has 12 amino acids. The V gene's germline CDR1 is LNHDA and CDR2 SQIVND (reference sequence). The CDR3 region has the DNA TGTGCCAGTAGTATTCCCGGCGGTGGCTACACCTTC. Translated: CASSIPGGGYTF.

The chain carries TRBV18 and TRBJ2-7, with a possible D match to TRBD2 (6 bases). Germline V lookup: CDR1 KGHSH, CDR2 LQKENI. The CDR3 spans 14 residues. The V end was cut by 5 bases, the J end by 7 bases, with 18 bases between. Written as DNA, the CDR3 is TGTGCCAGCTCAAAAGCGGGCCAACCCTGGGAGCAGTACTTC. Residues: CASSKAGQPWEQYF. The full variable domain, its missing parts supplied by reference TRBV18 and TRBJ2-7, is NAGVMQNPRHLVRRRGQEARLRCSPMKGHSHVYWYRQLPEEGLKFMVYLQKENIIDESGMPKERFSAEFPKEGPSILRIQQVVRGDSAAYFCASSKAGQPWEQYFGPGTRLTVT.

This clone was detected a few times. The CDR3 loop is CASRENFDSPLHF. CDR3 in DNA: TGTGCCAGCAGAGAAAACTTTGATTCACCCCTCCACTTT. The rearrangement uses TRBV2 and TRBJ1-6; D ambiguous. V was cut by 6 bases and J by 8 bases, with 11 bases left in between. The germline gives CDR1 SNHLY, CDR2 FYNNEI. The CDR3 is 13 amino acids.

This clone was seen a handful of times. This sequence joins TRBV6-4 and TRBJ2-3, with 7 bases fitting TRBD1. Trimming cost V 2 bases and J 4 bases; bases outside gene matches: 3. The CDR3 consists of 14 residues. Germline V gene lookup returns CDR1 MRHNA and CDR2 SNTAGT. The CDR3 spells CASSDGQGADTQYF. CDR3 coding DNA: TGTGCCAGCAGTGACGGGCAGGGGGCAGATACGCAGTATTTT.

The CDR3: CASSLVGGGRFDTEAFF. The CDR3 bases are TGTGCCAGCAGCTTAGTAGGGGGGGGGAGGTTTGACACTGAAGCTTTCTTT. This rearrangement joins TRBV11-2 to TRBJ1-1, with TRBD1 as a possible D gene (6 bases). The germline V gene has CDR1 SGHAT and CDR2 FQNNGV. This CDR3 has 17 amino acids. Trimming shortened V by 1 base and J by 3 bases, and 18 bases separated the two germline ends.

The chain links TRBV6-5 to TRBJ1-6; a possible D gene is TRBD1 (5 bases). Germline V gene sequence: CDR1 MNHEY, CDR2 SVGAGI. V was cut by 0 bases and J by 6 bases, with 12 bases left in between. The CDR3 sequence is 16 residues long. Here the CDR3 DNA reads TGTGCCAGCAGTTACTCTAGGACAACCCTTAATTCACCCCTCCACTTT. This sequence encodes CASSYSRTTLNSPLHF.

The chain links TRBV7-2 to TRBJ2-5; no firm D call. Germline V gives CDR1 SGHTA, CDR2 FQGNSA. The V gene lost 1 base and the J gene lost 1 base, with 4 bases spanning the gap. The CDR3 covers 13 residues. CDR3 amino acids: CASSLGLQETQYF. The CDR3 DNA reads TGTGCCAGCAGCTTAGGTCTCCAAGAGACCCAGTACTTC.

For this clone: Relative to the germline gene, one junction end is altered; a read error may explain this. This chain joins TRBV6-1 and TRBJ1-6; 11 bases fit TRBD1. The germline V gene encodes CDR1 MNHNS and CDR2 SASEGT. There are 13 residues in the CDR3. Here the CDR3 reads CAGGTGGHSPLHF. The CDR3 coding sequence is TGCGCTGGGGGGACAGGGGGTCATTCACCCCTCCACTTT.